Each of the 27 T cell receptor beta chains below was sequenced from the same sample in a study of T-cell memory formation after mild COVID-19. TCRdb itself ran the 5' RACE reads through MiXCR, one entry per CDR3 protein. The sample shows about 90,000 distinct CDR3 sequences, around 13% of them seen only once. Sequencing used PBMCs or a T cell subset sorted from them (not recorded which). All receptors come from an adult woman who had mild COVID-19 (a few samples of this study predate the infection). Cell type and time point are not known.

Only a few counts were recorded for this clonotype. The chain carries TRBV20-1 and TRBJ2-7; D is unresolved. The CDR3 runs 13 residues. The germline V and J ends were trimmed by 0 bases and 2 bases, with 8 bases remaining between them. CDR1 is DFQATT and CDR2 is SNEGSKA in the germline V gene (reference sequence). CDR3 bases: TGCAGTGCTAGAGATTGGGCCGCCTACGAGCAGTACTTC. It encodes CSARDWAAYEQYF.

V and J are TRBV12-3 or TRBV12-4 and TRBJ2-3, with 7 bases that match TRBD1. There are 15 residues in the CDR3. The trim removed 1 base at V and 4 bases at J, leaving 5 bases unmatched. The CDR3 region is CASSLEDRPADTQYF. The CDR3 nucleotides are TGTGCCAGCAGTTTAGAGGACAGGCCCGCAGATACGCAGTATTTT.

The chain has TRBV7-2 and TRBJ2-5; D remains ambiguous. The germline V gene has CDR1 SGHTA and CDR2 FQGNSA. This CDR3 is 15 amino acids long. Trimming took 2 bases from V and 5 from J, leaving 15 bases between them. CDR3 DNA: TGTGCCAGCAGCTTATTTCGGTCCGGTCGGGAGACCCAGTACTTC. Translating it yields CASSLFRSGRETQYF.

This clonotype was picked up a small number of times. The chain uses TRBV7-9 and TRBJ2-5, with 11 bases matching TRBD1. CDR3 size: 17 residues. With 0 bases clipped from V and 1 base from J, the junction kept 4 bases outside the gene matches. Per germline, CDR1 SEHNR and CDR2 FQNEAQ (reference sequence). CDR3 in amino acids: CASSLALGTGGQETQYF. For the CDR3, the DNA is TGTGCCAGCAGCTTAGCGCTAGGGACAGGGGGCCAAGAGACCCAGTACTTC.

The chain uses TRBV27 and TRBJ2-1; 8 bases align to TRBD2. V trimming: 8 bases; J trimming: 2 bases; junction bases outside the gene matches: 8. This CDR3 comprises 15 residues. Per the germline V gene, CDR1 is MNHEY and CDR2 is SMNVEV (reference sequence). The CDR3: CASGLTGGAYNEQFF. As DNA, the CDR3 is TGTGCCAGCGGACTTACGGGAGGGGCCTACAATGAGCAGTTCTTC.

The V and J genes are TRBV5-6 and TRBJ2-7; D perhaps matches TRBD1 (6 bases). CDR1 is SGHDT and CDR2 is YYEEEE in the germline V gene. The CDR3 totals 14 residues. Trimming removed 0 bases from V and 2 bases from J, with 9 bases in between. CDR3 protein: CASSLVQGTYEQYF. In DNA form, the CDR3 reads TGTGCCAGCAGCTTGGTGCAGGGGACCTACGAGCAGTACTTC.

The rearrangement links TRBV7-9 to TRBJ1-6; D not resolved. Trimming took 0 bases from V and 18 from J, leaving 12 bases between them. Germline CDR1 is SEHNR and CDR2 is FQNEAQ (reference sequence). The CDR3 runs to 12 residues. CDR3 sequence reads: CASSLADGFPHF. The DNA for the CDR3 is TGTGCCAGCAGCTTAGCCGACGGATTCCCCCACTTT.

This chain links TRBV5-1 with TRBJ2-7; 7 positions match TRBD2. Germline V gives CDR1 SGHRS, CDR2 YFSETQ. Trimming at V came to 0 bases and at J to 3 bases, leaving 6 bases not matched to a gene. This CDR3 is built from 15 residues. CDR3: CASSLDWGGSYEQYF. CDR3 coding DNA: TGCGCCAGCAGCTTGGATTGGGGGGGGAGCTACGAGCAGTACTTC.

V usage is TRBV4-3 and J usage is TRBJ1-1; D is unresolved. There are 16 residues in the CDR3. V lost 1 base and J lost 5, with 17 bases in between. Germline-derived CDR1 and CDR2 are LGHNA and YSLEER. The CDR3 nucleotides are TGCGCCAGCAGCCAAGCGTACGGGGTGCGGTGGACTGAAGCTTTCTTT. Its translation: CASSQAYGVRWTEAFF.

This clonotype was counted a few times. This chain uses TRBV9 with TRBJ2-7, with TRBD2 matching 14 bases. This CDR3 is 16 amino acids long. Trimming removed 3 bases from V and 2 bases from J; junction bases left unmatched: 4. CDR1 and CDR2 (germline): SGDLS, YYNGEE. The CDR3: CASSAPGLAGAYEQYF. The CDR3 bases are TGTGCCAGCAGCGCCCCGGGACTAGCGGGAGCCTACGAGCAGTACTTC.

The chain joins TRBV5-5 to TRBJ2-1; no clear D. Germline lookup yields CDR1 SGHKS and CDR2 YYEKEE (reference sequence). This CDR3 has 13 residues. V dropped 0 bases and J dropped 8 bases, with 9 bases sitting between them. The CDR3: CASSLEDWYEQFF. For the CDR3, the DNA is TGTGCCAGCAGCTTGGAAGATTGGTATGAGCAGTTCTTC. Drawing the rest from reference TRBV5-5 and TRBJ2-1, the complete variable domain is DAGVTQSPTHLIKTRGQQVTLRCSPISGHKSVSWYQQVLGQGPQFIFQYYEKEERGRGNFPDRFSARQFPNYSSELNVNALLLGDSALYLCASSLEDWYEQFFGPGTRLTVL.

The chain is built from TRBV9 and TRBJ2-7, with D perhaps TRBD1 (6 bases). The germline V gene encodes CDR1 SGDLS and CDR2 YYNGEE. The CDR3 runs to 14 residues. V shed 4 bases and J shed 4 bases, with 15 bases lying between them. CDR3 loop: CASSPRGSDYEQYF. CDR3 DNA: TGTGCCAGCAGCCCCAGGGGTAGTGATTACGAGCAGTACTTC.

This clonotype has more than one count but fewer than ten. DNA of the CDR3: TGCAGCGTTGCGGATTTGGCAGGACCAGTGGATTTCTTC. Translated: CSVADLAGPVDFF. The chain employs TRBV29-1 and TRBJ2-1; D is undetermined. The V and J ends lost 4 bases and 16 bases respectively, with 23 bases between them. Germline CDR1 reads SQVTM; CDR2 reads ANQGSEA. This CDR3 contains 13 residues.

This rearrangement joins TRBV7-2 to TRBJ2-1, with TRBD2 matching over 11 bases. Looked up from germline, CDR1 is SGHTA and CDR2 is FQGNSA. V was pared by 5 bases and J by 6 bases, with 6 bases of the junction left unmatched. The CDR3 runs to 15 residues. The CDR3 nucleotides read TGTGCCAGCAGCCCGATAGCGGGAGGGACCAATGAGCAGTTCTTC. This gives the protein CASSPIAGGTNEQFF.

Here the CDR3 DNA reads TGTGCCAGCAGCCGAGCTGGAGCTAGCGCCCTGGAGAGGTCCTACAATGAGCAGTTCTTC. Protein sequence: CASSRAGASALERSYNEQFF. The genes are TRBV7-8 and TRBJ2-1; tentative D call: TRBD2 (6 bases). The CDR3 is made up of 20 amino acids. Germline V gives CDR1 SGHVS, CDR2 FQNEAQ. V dropped 5 bases and J dropped 1 base, with 27 bases sitting between them.

This clonotype has ten or more counts. This chain uses TRBV6-5 with TRBJ2-7; the D gene could be TRBD1 or TRBD2 (6 bases each). V was clipped by 8 bases and J by 2 bases, with 7 bases between them. CDR1 is MNHEY and CDR2 is SVGAGI in the germline V gene. The CDR3 contains 11 residues. The CDR3 coding sequence is TGTGCCAGCGGGGGGCCCTACGAGCAGTACTTC. It yields the protein CASGGPYEQYF.

This clonotype was observed a few times. The chain is built from TRBV7-9 and TRBJ2-3; 7 positions agree with TRBD1. The germline V gene has CDR1 SEHNR and CDR2 FQNEAQ (reference sequence). The CDR3 is 13 amino acids. V trimming: 6 bases; J trimming: 1 base; junction bases outside the gene matches: 1. The CDR3 reads CASRTGGTDTQYF. The CDR3 nucleotides read TGTGCCAGCAGAACAGGGGGCACAGATACGCAGTATTTT.

The V gene is TRBV7-6, the J gene TRBJ2-7, with D perhaps TRBD2 (6 bases). Germline CDR1 and CDR2: SGHVS and FNYEAQ. Trimming removed 4 bases at V and 5 bases at J, with 15 bases between. The CDR3 totals 14 residues. The CDR3 sequence is CASSSYGTSDEQYF. The DNA for the CDR3 is TGTGCCAGCAGCTCTTATGGGACTTCCGACGAGCAGTACTTC. The full variable domain, with the rest looked up from reference TRBV7-6 and TRBJ2-7, is GAGVSQSPRYKVTKRGQDVALRCDPISGHVSLYWYRQALGQGPEFLTYFNYEAQQDKSGLPNDRFSAERPEGSISTLTIQRTEQRDSAMYRCASSSYGTSDEQYFGPGTRLTVT.

This clonotype was seen only once. It is unclear where the CDR3 begins or ends on the DNA, so no DNA is shown, and the CDR3 is as TCRdb lists it. The chain employs TRBV4-1 and TRBJ2-1; TRBD2, the table's D call, lacks a check against the DNA. Counting both end residues, the CDR3 totals 16 amino acids. Germline CDR1 and CDR2: MGHRA and YSYEKL. CDR3 loop: CASSQVGGGAENELFF.

This clonotype came up many times. V and J are TRBV13 and TRBJ2-7, with D hard to call. V was trimmed by 0 bases and J by 0 bases, leaving 9 bases between them. The germline V gene encodes CDR1 PRHDT and CDR2 FYEKMQ (reference sequence). The CDR3 has 15 residues. The CDR3 DNA is TGTGCCAGCAGCTTAGGGGCAGAGAGCTCCTACGAGCAGTACTTC. Amino acids: CASSLGAESSYEQYF.

The J gene is TRBJ2-3, the V gene TRBV20-1; TRBD1 aligns across 9 bases. From germline, CDR1 is DFQATT and CDR2 SNEGSKA (reference sequence). Trimming cost V 7 bases and J 4 bases; bases outside gene matches: 18. The CDR3 covers 17 residues. CDR3 amino acids: CSVRETGGSALPDTQYF. CDR3 sequence (DNA): TGCAGTGTCAGGGAAACAGGGGGCTCCGCTCTCCCAGATACGCAGTATTTT.

This clonotype was counted many times. The rearrangement uses TRBV20-1 and TRBJ2-7; D gene ambiguous. This CDR3 has 10 amino acids. Germline CDR1 DFQATT, CDR2 SNEGSKA (reference sequence). V was cut by 7 bases and J by 2 bases, with 6 bases left in between. As DNA, the CDR3 is TGCAGTGTCTTACCCTACGAGCAGTACTTC. This translates into CSVLPYEQYF.

This clonotype turned up a few times. The chain joins TRBV15 to TRBJ2-1; D possibly corresponds to TRBD2 (7 bases). The CDR3 is made up of 14 amino acids. Germline V gives CDR1 LNHNV, CDR2 YYDKDF (reference sequence). Trimming left V 9 bases short and J 7 bases short, with 19 bases between. As DNA, the CDR3 is TGTGCCACGGGGGAGGGGACAATTATGAATGAGCAGTTCTTC. This gives the protein CATGEGTIMNEQFF.

The chain employs TRBV5-1 and TRBJ1-5; the match to TRBD1 covers 7 bases. Germline loops: CDR1 SGHRS, CDR2 YFSETQ. The CDR3 totals 13 residues. The V and J ends lost 4 bases and 4 bases, in that order; junction bases with no gene match: 2. The CDR3 loop reads CASSMGQNQPQHF. The CDR3 DNA reads as TGCGCCAGCAGCATGGGACAGAATCAGCCCCAGCATTTT.

The chain recombines TRBV9 with TRBJ2-1; the D is unclear. V lost 0 bases, J lost 6 bases, and 10 bases lay in between. This CDR3 has 14 residues. The germline CDR1 and CDR2 sequences are SGDLS and YYNGEE. The CDR3 nucleotides are TGTGCCAGCAGCGTAGGCTCCCAACCCAATGAGCAGTTCTTC. Protein product: CASSVGSQPNEQFF.

This clonotype was detected only a few times. The chain is built from TRBV27 and TRBJ2-7; D could derive from TRBD1 or TRBD2 (5 bases each). This CDR3 spans 11 amino acids. Trimming shortened V by 3 bases and J by 10 bases, and 10 bases separated the two germline ends. Germline-derived CDR1 and CDR2 are MNHEY and SMNVEV (reference sequence). The CDR3 nucleotides are TGTGCCAGCAGTTTCGGGACGTATCAGTACTTC. It codes for CASSFGTYQYF.

This clonotype has just a few counts. This sequence joins TRBV6-2 or TRBV6-3 and TRBJ2-2; no definite D call. Germline values: CDR1 MNHEY, CDR2 SVGEGT. There are 16 residues in the CDR3. Trimming removed 6 bases at V and 0 bases at J, with 14 bases between. In nucleotides, the CDR3 is TGTGCCAGCAGCCCCTCTAAAGGGTCGAACACCGGGGAGCTGTTTTTT. Protein product: CASSPSKGSNTGELFF.